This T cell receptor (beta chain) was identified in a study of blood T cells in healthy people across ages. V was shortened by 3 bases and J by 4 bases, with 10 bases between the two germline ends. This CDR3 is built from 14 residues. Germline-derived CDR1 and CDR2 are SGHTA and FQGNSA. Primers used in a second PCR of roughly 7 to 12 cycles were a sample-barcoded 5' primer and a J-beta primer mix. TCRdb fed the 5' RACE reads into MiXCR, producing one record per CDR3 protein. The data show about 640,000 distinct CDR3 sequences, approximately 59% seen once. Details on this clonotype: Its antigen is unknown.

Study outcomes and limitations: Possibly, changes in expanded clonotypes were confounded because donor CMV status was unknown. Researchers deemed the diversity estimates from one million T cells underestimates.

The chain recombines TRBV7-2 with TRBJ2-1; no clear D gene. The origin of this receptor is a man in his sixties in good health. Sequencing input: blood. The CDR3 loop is CASSFLLTYNEQFF. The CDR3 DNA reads TGTGCCAGCAGCTTTCTGCTAACATACAATGAGCAGTTCTTC.